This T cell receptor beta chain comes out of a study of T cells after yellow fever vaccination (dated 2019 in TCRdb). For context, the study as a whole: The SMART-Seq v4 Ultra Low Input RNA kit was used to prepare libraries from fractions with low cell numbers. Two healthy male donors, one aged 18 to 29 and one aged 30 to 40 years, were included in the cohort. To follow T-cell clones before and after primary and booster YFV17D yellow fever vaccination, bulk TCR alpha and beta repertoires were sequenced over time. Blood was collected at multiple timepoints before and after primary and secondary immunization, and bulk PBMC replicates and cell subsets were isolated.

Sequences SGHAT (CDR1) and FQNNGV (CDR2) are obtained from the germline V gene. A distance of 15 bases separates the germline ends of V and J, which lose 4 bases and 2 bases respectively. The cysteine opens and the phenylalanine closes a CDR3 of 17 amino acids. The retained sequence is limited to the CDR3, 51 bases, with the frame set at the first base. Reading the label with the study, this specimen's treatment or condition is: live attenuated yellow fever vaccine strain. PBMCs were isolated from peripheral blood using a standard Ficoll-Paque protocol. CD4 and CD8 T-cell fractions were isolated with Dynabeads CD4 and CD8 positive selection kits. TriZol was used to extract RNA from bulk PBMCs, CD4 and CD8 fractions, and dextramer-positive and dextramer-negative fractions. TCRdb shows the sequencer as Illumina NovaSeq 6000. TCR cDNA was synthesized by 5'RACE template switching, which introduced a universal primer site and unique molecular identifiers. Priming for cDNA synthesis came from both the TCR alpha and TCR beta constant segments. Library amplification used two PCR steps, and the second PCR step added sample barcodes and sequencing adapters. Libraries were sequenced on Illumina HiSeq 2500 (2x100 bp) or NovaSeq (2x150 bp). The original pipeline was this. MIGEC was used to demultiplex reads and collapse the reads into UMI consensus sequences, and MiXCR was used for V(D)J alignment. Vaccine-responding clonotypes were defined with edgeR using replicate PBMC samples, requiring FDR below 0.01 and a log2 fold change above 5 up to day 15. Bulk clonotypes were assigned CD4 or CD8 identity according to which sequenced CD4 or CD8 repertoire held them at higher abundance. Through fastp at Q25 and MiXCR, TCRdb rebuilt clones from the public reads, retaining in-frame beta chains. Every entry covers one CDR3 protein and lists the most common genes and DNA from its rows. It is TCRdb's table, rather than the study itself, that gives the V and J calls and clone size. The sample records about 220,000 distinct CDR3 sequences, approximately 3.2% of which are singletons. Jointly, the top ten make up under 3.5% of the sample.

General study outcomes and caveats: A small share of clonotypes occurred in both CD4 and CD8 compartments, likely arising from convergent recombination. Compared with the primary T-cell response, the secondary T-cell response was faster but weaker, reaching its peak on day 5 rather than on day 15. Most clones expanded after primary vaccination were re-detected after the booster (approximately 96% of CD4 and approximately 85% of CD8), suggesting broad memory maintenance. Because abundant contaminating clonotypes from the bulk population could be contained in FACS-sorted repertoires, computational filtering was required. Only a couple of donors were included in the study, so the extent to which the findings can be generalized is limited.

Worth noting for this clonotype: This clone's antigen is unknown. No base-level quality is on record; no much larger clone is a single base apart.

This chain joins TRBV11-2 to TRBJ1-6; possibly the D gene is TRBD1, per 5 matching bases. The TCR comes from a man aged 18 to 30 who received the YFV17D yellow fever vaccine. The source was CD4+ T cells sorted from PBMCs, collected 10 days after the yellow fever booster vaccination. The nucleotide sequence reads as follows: TGTGCCAGCAGCTCCCTAAAGGGGTTTCCCTATAATTCACCCCTCCACTTT. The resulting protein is CASSSLKGFPYNSPLHF.